A selection of T cell receptor beta chains follows, all from one sample in a study of OX40 agonist ivuxolimab in advanced cancers. Repertoires were generated with immunoSEQ multiplex PCR, while TCRdb's copy carries only in-frame clones and drops some. The sample lists 70,000 to 90,000 clones, 91% occurring once. Sequencing used CD4+ or CD8+ T cells sorted from blood, obtained in a trial of the OX40 agonist ivuxolimab. All receptors come from an adult with an advanced solid tumor such as melanoma, head and neck, liver or kidney cancer. Each CDR3 is given with its conserved first and last residue. D genes are given only for firm matches. Size is omitted from some rows. Given values are once, few, many or a class for expanded clones.

TRBJ2-2,12,-,-,TRBV28,TGTGCCAGCAGTTTCCCCCCCGGGGAGCTGTTTTTT,CASSFPPGELFF
TRBJ2-1,14,-,TRBD2,TRBV6-5,TGTGCCAGCAGTTTACTAGCGGCATACAATGAGCAGTTCTTC,CASSLLAAYNEQFF
TRBJ2-1,15,-,-,TRBV4-3,TGCGCCAGCAGCCCCTTGGAGGGGGAGCACAATGAGCAGTTCTTC,CASSPLEGEHNEQFF
TRBJ2-3,14,-,-,TRBV6-5,TGTGCCAGCAGTTACTCGGAGAATACAGATACGCAGTATTTT,CASSYSENTDTQYF
TRBJ2-7,12,-,TRBD2,TRBV29-1,TGCAGCGTACGGGAGGGGCGGTACGAGCAGTACTTC,CSVREGRYEQYF
TRBJ1-5,13,-,-,TRBV5-1,TGCGCCAGCAGCTTGTTGGGGGAACAGCCCCAGCATTTT,CASSLLGEQPQHF
TRBJ1-3,16,-,TRBD1,TRBV28,TGTGCCAGCAGTTTTCCTTGGACAGGGAGCGGAAACACCATATATTTT,CASSFPWTGSGNTIYF
TRBJ1-1,15,many,-,TRBV6-6,TGTGCCAGCAGCCCCTTCCAGGGGCTGAACACTGAAGCTTTCTTT,CASSPFQGLNTEAFF
TRBJ2-7,14,-,-,TRBV6-5,TGTGCCAGCAGTTACGACAGGACTTCTTACGAGCAGTACTTC,CASSYDRTSYEQYF
TRBJ1-4,15,-,-,TRBV27,TGTGCCAGCACCATCGGGGGGGGTGCTAATGAAAAACTGTTTTTT,CASTIGGGANEKLFF
TRBJ1-4,13,-,-,TRBV27,TGTGCCAGCAGGGCGGACAATCGAGAAAAACTGTTTTTT,CASRADNREKLFF
TRBJ2-1,13,-,-,TRBV11-1,TGTGCCAGCAGCTTTCGGCTTTACAATGAGCAGTTCTTC,CASSFRLYNEQFF
TRBJ2-3,16,-,-,TRBV6-4,TGTGCCAGCAGTGACTGGAACGGGAGCGCGTTTGATACGCAGTATTTT,CASSDWNGSAFDTQYF
TRBJ2-6,15,once,-,TRBV28,TGTGCCGCGGGTGGGTTAGCTTCTGGGGCCAACGTCCTGACTTTC,CAAGGLASGANVLTF
TRBJ2-2,14,-,-,TRBV9,TGTGCCAGCAGCGTAGCCCGGCGTAGCGGGGAGCTGTTTTTT,CASSVARRSGELFF
TRBJ1-2,14,-,-,TRBV19,TGTGCCAGTAGTATCGGGCACCCTGGGGGCGGCTACACCTTC,CASSIGHPGGGYTF
TRBJ1-5,15,-,-,TRBV6-6,TGTGCCAGCAGTTACCTCAGGGGTGGCAATCAGCCCCAGCATTTT,CASSYLRGGNQPQHF
TRBJ1-2,16,-,-,TRBV6-5,TGTGCCAGCAGTTACACCGACACCGACAGGCCTTATGGCTACACCTTC,CASSYTDTDRPYGYTF
TRBJ1-3,14,-,-,TRBV9,TGTGCCAGCAGCCCAGGGGATTCTGGAAACACCATATATTTT,CASSPGDSGNTIYF
TRBJ2-7,14,-,-,TRBV6-6,TGTGCCAGCAGTTACGGGACAGCGGGCTACGAGCAGTACTTC,CASSYGTAGYEQYF
TRBJ2-5,16,-,TRBD2,TRBV28,TGTGCCAGCAGTATAGCCGGTGCGGGAGGTTTAGAGACCCAGTACTTC,CASSIAGAGGLETQYF
TRBJ2-3,15,-,-,TRBV13,TGTGCCAGCAGCTCCCTTTTGAGGGCGACAGATACGCAGTATTTT,CASSSLLRATDTQYF
TRBJ2-7,14,once,-,TRBV11-2,TGTGCCAGCAGCTTTTCGGGGGTCTCCTACGAGCAGTACTTC,CASSFSGVSYEQYF
TRBJ1-3,16,-,TRBD1,TRBV4-3,TGCGCCAGCAGCCCCGGGACAGGGATCGGTGGAAACACCATATATTTT,CASSPGTGIGGNTIYF
TRBJ2-1,14,-,-,TRBV7-8,TGTGCCAGCAGCTTCCCCGAGGGATACAATGAGCAGTTCTTC,CASSFPEGYNEQFF
TRBJ2-3,16,-,-,TRBV6-5,TGTGCCAGCAGTTACCGGGCCAACTTAATCACAGATACGCAGTATTTT,CASSYRANLITDTQYF
TRBJ1-2,14,-,-,TRBV2,TGTGCCAGCATGCGACATACAGGGAGGAATGGCTACACCTTC,CASMRHTGRNGYTF
TRBJ1-5,15,-,-,TRBV30,TGTGCCTGGAGTGTACGAGGGGCGAGGAATCAGCCCCAGCATTTT,CAWSVRGARNQPQHF
TRBJ1-3,13,once,-,TRBV11-2,TGTGCCAGCAGCATAGCCGGGGGAAACACCATATATTTT,CASSIAGGNTIYF
TRBJ1-2,17,-,-,TRBV5-6,TGTGCCAGCAGCTCGGACGGACTACCCAAACTCTTATTCGGCTACACCTTC,CASSSDGLPKLLFGYTF
TRBJ1-2,15,-,-,TRBV4-3,TGCGCCAGCAGCCGAGACCGGGCCGACGACTATGGCTACACCTTC,CASSRDRADDYGYTF
TRBJ2-1,18,-,TRBD2,TRBV5-8,TGTGCCAGCAGCTTGGGGCCCCTGACTAGCGGGAGTAATAATGAGCAGTTCTTC,CASSLGPLTSGSNNEQFF
TRBJ2-5,13,-,-,TRBV28,TGTGCCAGCAGTTTATCCCTTTTGGAGACCCAGTACTTC,CASSLSLLETQYF
TRBJ1-6,13,-,-,TRBV30,TGTGCCTGGAGTTTGCAGGGAGGATCACCCCTCCACTTT,CAWSLQGGSPLHF
TRBJ2-3,15,-,-,TRBV30,TGTGCCTGGAGCCGGCCTCAAAAACGGGGAGATACGCAGTATTTT,CAWSRPQKRGDTQYF
TRBJ2-1,12,-,-,TRBV11-2,TGTGCCAGCAGCTTAGAGTCCTGGGAGCAGTTCTTC,CASSLESWEQFF
TRBJ1-5,14,-,-,TRBV2,TGTGCCAGCAGTGAAGGGACAGAAAATCAGCCCCAGCATTTT,CASSEGTENQPQHF
TRBJ2-3,13,once,-,TRBV6-5,TGTGCCAGCAGTTACTCTGGCACAGATACGCAGTATTTT,CASSYSGTDTQYF
TRBJ1-1,15,once,-,TRBV11-2,TGTGCCAGCAGCTTAGAGGGACACCGGTACACTGAAGCTTTCTTT,CASSLEGHRYTEAFF
TRBJ2-2,14,-,TRBD2,TRBV28,TGTGCCAGCAGTTACGCGGGAGGGCCCGGGGAGCTGTTTTTT,CASSYAGGPGELFF
TRBJ1-1,15,once,TRBD1,TRBV6-5,TGTGCCAGCAGAACACAGGGGGCGTGGAACACTGAAGCTTTCTTT,CASRTQGAWNTEAFF
TRBJ2-3,13,-,-,TRBV30,TGTGCCTGGAATGGGGCCGGTCCAGATACGCAGTATTTT,CAWNGAGPDTQYF
TRBJ2-1,14,-,-,TRBV28,TGTGCCAGCAGTTTACGGGGGCGCTACAATGAGCAGTTCTTC,CASSLRGRYNEQFF
TRBJ1-4,15,-,-,TRBV15,TGTGCCACCAGCAGGGGAGTTGCAACTAATGAAAAACTGTTTTTT,CATSRGVATNEKLFF
TRBJ1-5,15,-,-,TRBV7-9,TGTGCCAGCAGCTTAGACGCCCTAGAATATCAGCCCCAGCATTTT,CASSLDALEYQPQHF
TRBJ1-3,10,-,-,TRBV27,TGTGCCGGACCAGGAAACACCATATATTTT,CAGPGNTIYF
TRBJ1-4,15,-,-,TRBV30,TGTGCCTGGGGATTGGGCCCTGCAACTAATGAAAAACTGTTTTTT,CAWGLGPATNEKLFF
TRBJ1-4,13,-,-,TRBV6-6,TGTGCCAGCAGCAGGGTACATAGTGAAAAACTGTTTTTT,CASSRVHSEKLFF
TRBJ2-1,15,-,TRBD1,TRBV30,TGTGCCTGGGCGACAGGGGGCGGGTTGGACAATGAGCAGTTCTTC,CAWATGGGLDNEQFF
TRBJ1-5,14,-,-,TRBV28,TGTGCCAGCAGTCAGGGGTTTAGCAATCAGCCCCAGCATTTT,CASSQGFSNQPQHF
TRBJ2-3,17,once,TRBD1,TRBV28,TGTGCCAGCAGTTTGTGGGACAGTGGTTTAGGAACAGATACGCAGTATTTT,CASSLWDSGLGTDTQYF
TRBJ1-4,13,-,-,TRBV6-1,TGTGCCAGCAGTGAAAACGGTGTTGAAAAACTGTTTTTT,CASSENGVEKLFF
TRBJ1-3,11,-,-,TRBV19,TGTGCCAGTAGGAATCAGGGAGTTCTATATTTT,CASRNQGVLYF